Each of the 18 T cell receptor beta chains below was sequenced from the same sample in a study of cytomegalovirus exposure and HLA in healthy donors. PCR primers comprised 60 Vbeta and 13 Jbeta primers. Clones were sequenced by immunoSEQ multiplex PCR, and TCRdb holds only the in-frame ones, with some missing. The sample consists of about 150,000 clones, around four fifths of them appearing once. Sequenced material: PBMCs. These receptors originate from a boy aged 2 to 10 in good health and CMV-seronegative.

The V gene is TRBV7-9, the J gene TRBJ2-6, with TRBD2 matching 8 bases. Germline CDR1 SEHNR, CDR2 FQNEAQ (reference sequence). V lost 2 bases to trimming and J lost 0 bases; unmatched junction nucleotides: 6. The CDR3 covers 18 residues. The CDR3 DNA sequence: TGTGCCAGCAGCTTATTTGGGCGGGGGGCCTCTGGGGCCAACGTCCTGACTTTC. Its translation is CASSLFGRGASGANVLTF.

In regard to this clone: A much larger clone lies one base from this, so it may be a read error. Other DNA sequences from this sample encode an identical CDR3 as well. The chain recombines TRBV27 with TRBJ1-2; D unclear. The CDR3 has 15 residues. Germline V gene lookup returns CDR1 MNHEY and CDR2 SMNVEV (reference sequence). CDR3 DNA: TGCGCCAGTAACGCTTGGGCTAATTCAGTCTATGGCTACACCTTC. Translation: CASNAWANSVYGYTF.

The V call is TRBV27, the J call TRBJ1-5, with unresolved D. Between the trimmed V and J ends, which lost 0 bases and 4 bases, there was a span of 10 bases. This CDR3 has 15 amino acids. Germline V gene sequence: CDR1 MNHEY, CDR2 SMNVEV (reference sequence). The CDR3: CASSLSETANQPQHF. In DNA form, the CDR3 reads TGTGCCAGCAGTTTATCCGAAACCGCGAATCAGCCCCAGCATTTT.

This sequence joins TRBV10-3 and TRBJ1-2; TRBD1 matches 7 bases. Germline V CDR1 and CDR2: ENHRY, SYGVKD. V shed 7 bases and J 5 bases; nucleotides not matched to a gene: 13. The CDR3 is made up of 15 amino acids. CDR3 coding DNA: TGTGCCATCATGAAGACAGGGTGGCGTCCTTATGGCTACACCTTC. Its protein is CAIMKTGWRPYGYTF.

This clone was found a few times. The chain's CDR3 is CASSPTDSGNTIYF. The CDR3, as DNA: TGTGCCAGCTCCCCGACAGACTCTGGAAACACCATATATTTT. The V gene is TRBV18, the J gene TRBJ1-3; D is perhaps TRBD1 (5 bases). The V end lost 6 bases, the J end lost 0 bases, and 9 bases lay between the germline ends. CDR3 length: 14 amino acids. Germline V gene data show CDR1 as KGHSH and CDR2 as LQKENI. Full variable domain (outside the CDR3, taken from reference TRBV18 and TRBJ1-3): NAGVMQNPRHLVRRRGQEARLRCSPMKGHSHVYWYRQLPEEGLKFMVYLQKENIIDESGMPKERFSAEFPKEGPSILRIQQVVRGDSAAYFCASSPTDSGNTIYFGEGSWLTVV.

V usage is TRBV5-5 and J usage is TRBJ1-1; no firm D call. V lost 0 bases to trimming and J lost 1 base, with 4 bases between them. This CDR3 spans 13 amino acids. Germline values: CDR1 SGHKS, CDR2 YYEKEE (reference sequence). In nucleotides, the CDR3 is TGTGCCAGCAGCTTGGAAGCGAACACTGAAGCTTTCTTT. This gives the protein CASSLEANTEAFF.

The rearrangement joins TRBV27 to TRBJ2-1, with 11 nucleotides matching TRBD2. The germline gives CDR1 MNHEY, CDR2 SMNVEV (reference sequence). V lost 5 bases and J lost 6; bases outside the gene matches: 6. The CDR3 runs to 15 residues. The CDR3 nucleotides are TGTGCCAGCAGTCCTCTAGCGGGGGGCCGCAATGAGCAGTTCTTC. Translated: CASSPLAGGRNEQFF.

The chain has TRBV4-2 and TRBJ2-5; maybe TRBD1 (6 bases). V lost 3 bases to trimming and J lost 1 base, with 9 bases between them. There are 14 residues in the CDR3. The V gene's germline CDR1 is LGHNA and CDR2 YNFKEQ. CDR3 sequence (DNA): TGTGCCAGCAGCCAGGGACAAACCCAAGAGACCCAGTACTTC. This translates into CASSQGQTQETQYF.

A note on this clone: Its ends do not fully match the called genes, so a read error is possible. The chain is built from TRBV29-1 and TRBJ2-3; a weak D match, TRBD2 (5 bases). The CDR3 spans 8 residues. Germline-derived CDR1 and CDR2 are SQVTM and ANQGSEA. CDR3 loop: CSGEGRYF. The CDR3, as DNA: TGCAGCGGTGAAGGGAGGTATTTT.

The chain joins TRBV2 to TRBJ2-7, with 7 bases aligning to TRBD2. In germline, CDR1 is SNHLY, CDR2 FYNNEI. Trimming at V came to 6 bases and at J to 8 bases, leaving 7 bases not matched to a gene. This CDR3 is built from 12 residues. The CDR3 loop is CASSPLADKQYF. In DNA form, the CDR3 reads TGTGCCAGCAGCCCCCTAGCGGATAAGCAGTACTTC.

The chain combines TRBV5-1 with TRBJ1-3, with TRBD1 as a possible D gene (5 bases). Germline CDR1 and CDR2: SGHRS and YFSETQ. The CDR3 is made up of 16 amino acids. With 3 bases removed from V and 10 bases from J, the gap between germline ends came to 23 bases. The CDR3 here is CASSSGDVLGARTIYF. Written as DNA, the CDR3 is TGCGCCAGCAGCTCGGGGGACGTCCTAGGGGCCCGGACCATATATTTT.

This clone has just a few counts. CDR3 loop: CASSLGGDTQYF. The CDR3 DNA reads TGTGCCAGCAGCCTGGGGGGAGATACGCAGTATTTT. The chain joins TRBV6-1 to TRBJ2-3; possibly TRBD2 for D (6 bases). CDR3 size: 12 residues. V was pared by 6 bases and J by 5 bases, with 9 bases between. In germline, CDR1 is MNHNS, CDR2 SASEGT.

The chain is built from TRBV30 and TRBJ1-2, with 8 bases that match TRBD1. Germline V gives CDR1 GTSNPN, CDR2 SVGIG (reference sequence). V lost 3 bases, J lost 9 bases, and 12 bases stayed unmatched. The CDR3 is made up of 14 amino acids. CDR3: CAWSRDRKFLSYTF. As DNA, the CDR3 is TGTGCCTGGAGCCGGGACAGGAAGTTCCTGAGCTACACCTTC.

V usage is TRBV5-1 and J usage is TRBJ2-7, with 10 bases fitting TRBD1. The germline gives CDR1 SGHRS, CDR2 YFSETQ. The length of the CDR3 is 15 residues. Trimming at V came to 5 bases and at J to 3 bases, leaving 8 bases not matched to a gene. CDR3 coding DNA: TGCGCCAGCAGTCCTCGGGACAGGGGTTTCTACGAGCAGTACTTC. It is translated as CASSPRDRGFYEQYF.

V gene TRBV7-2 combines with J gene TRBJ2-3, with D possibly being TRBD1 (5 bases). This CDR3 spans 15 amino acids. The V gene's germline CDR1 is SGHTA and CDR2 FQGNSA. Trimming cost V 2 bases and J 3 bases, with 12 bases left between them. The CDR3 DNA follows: TGTGCCAGCAGCTTAAGCTCCGCAGGGACAGATACGCAGTATTTT. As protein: CASSLSSAGTDTQYF.

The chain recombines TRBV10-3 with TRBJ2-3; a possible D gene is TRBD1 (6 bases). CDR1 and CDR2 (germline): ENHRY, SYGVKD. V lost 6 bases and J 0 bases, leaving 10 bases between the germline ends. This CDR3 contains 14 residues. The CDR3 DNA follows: TGTGCCATCAGACAGGGTATCAGCACAGATACGCAGTATTTT. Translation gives CAIRQGISTDTQYF.

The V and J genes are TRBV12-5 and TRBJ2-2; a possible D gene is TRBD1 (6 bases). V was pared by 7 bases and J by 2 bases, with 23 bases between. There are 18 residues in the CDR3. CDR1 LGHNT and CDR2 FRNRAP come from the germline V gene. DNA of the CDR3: TGTGCTAGTGCCTTGAGCACAGGGATCGGCCTAAACACCGGGGAGCTGTTTTTT. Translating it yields CASALSTGIGLNTGELFF. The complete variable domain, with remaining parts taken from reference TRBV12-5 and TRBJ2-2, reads DARVTQTPRHKVTEMGQEVTMRCQPILGHNTVFWYRQTMMQGLELLAYFRNRAPLDDSGMPKDRFSAEMPDATLATLKIQPSEPRDSAVYFCASALSTGIGLNTGELFFGEGSRLTVL.

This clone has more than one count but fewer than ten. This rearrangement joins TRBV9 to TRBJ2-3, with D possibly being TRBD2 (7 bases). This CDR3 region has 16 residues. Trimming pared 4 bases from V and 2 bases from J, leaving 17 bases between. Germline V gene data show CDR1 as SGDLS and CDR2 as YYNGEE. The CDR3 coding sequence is TGTGCCAGCAGCAGGGGGGAGGGGCAGGTCACAGATACGCAGTATTTT. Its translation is CASSRGEGQVTDTQYF.